This T cell receptor beta chain is from a study of T cell responses to AZD1222 COVID-19 vaccine. Broader study findings: Researchers took repertoire samples only after the peak T cell response had come. Baseline seropositivity characterized only a handful of AZD1222 recipients. The donors showed a predominance of white British ancestry and of females, with possible underestimation of clonal diversity. The breadth and depth of Spike-specific TCRs increased once two AZD1222 doses had been given.

TCRdb keeps only in-frame clones here, not all; method: immunoSEQ multiplex PCR. The table shows some 97,000 clones, with 80% to 90% occurring only once. Notes on this clone: Its specificity is not known.

V gave up 2 bases and J gave up 4 bases; unmatched junction bases: 8. This CDR3 region has 16 residues. Germline V gene data show CDR1 as SGHRS and CDR2 as YFSETQ. The clonotype comes from an adult in good health. The gene calls are TRBV5-1 and TRBJ1-4; TRBD1 matches at 7 bases. The source material was peripheral blood, sampled on day 0 of MenACWY control vaccination. The CDR3 DNA is TGCGCCAGCAGCTTACAGACAGGGTCGCTTAATGAAAAACTGTTTTTT. The encoded protein is CASSLQTGSLNEKLFF. The whole variable domain, filled in from reference TRBV5-1 and TRBJ1-4, reads KAGVTQTPRYLIKTRGQQVTLSCSPISGHRSVSWYQQTPGQGLQFLFEYFSETQRNKGNFPGRFSGRQFSNSRSEMNVSTLELGDSALYLCASSLQTGSLNEKLFFGSGTQLSVL.